The 32 T cell receptor beta chains below all came from one sample that was sequenced in a study of cytomegalovirus exposure and HLA in healthy donors. Primers included in the PCR were 60 Vbeta and 13 Jbeta primers. Libraries were prepared by immunoSEQ multiplex PCR; TCRdb keeps only in-frame clonotypes and omits some of them. The sample holds 90,000 to 95,000 clones, 80% seen once. Sequenced material: PBMCs. The receptors come from a man in his late teens or twenties in good health and CMV-seronegative.

The genes are TRBV10-2 and TRBJ1-2; TRBD1 matches 9 bases. In germline, CDR1 is WSHSY, CDR2 SAAADI. This CDR3 is built from 15 residues. V shed 7 bases and J 0 bases; nucleotides not matched to a gene: 6. Here the CDR3 DNA reads TGCGCCAGCAAGGGACAGGGAAAAGCTAACTATGGCTACACCTTC. This codes for CASKGQGKANYGYTF.

The chain uses TRBV2 and TRBJ1-6; TRBD1 aligns across 7 bases. The germline gives CDR1 SNHLY, CDR2 FYNNEI. The CDR3 sequence is 13 residues long. With V trimmed by 7 bases and J by 7 bases, 4 bases remained unmatched. The chain's CDR3 is CASKQGLNSPLHF. The CDR3 nucleotides read TGTGCCAGCAAACAGGGGTTGAATTCACCCCTCCACTTT.

The chain combines TRBV5-1 with TRBJ1-2, with 12 bases fitting TRBD1. V dropped 0 bases and J dropped 7; count of bases not matched to a gene: 13. The CDR3 has 18 amino acids. Germline V gives CDR1 SGHRS, CDR2 YFSETQ. This CDR3 reads CASSLAGTGGYEVSGYTF. CDR3 DNA sequence: TGCGCCAGCAGCTTGGCCGGGACAGGGGGCTACGAGGTCTCTGGCTACACCTTC.

This CDR3 is CASSESRVRGYTF. In DNA form, the CDR3 reads TGTGCCAGCAGTGAGTCCAGGGTGCGTGGCTACACCTTC. J is TRBJ1-2 and V is TRBV25-1; D is possibly TRBD1 (5 bases). Germline V gene data show CDR1 as MGHDK and CDR2 as SYGVNS. CDR3 length: 13 amino acids. Between the trimmed V and J ends, which lost 3 bases and 7 bases, there was a span of 12 bases.

This chain connects TRBV25-1 to TRBJ2-5, with D tentatively TRBD2 (5 bases). Germline values: CDR1 MGHDK, CDR2 SYGVNS. This CDR3 is 14 amino acids long. Trimming removed 5 bases at V and 1 base at J, with 11 bases between. CDR3 loop: CASSLRGIQETQYF. The CDR3 bases are TGTGCCAGCAGTTTGCGAGGGATCCAAGAGACCCAGTACTTC.

In DNA, the CDR3 is TGTGCCAGTCAAGTGGACAGAGGGAGATCACCCCTCCACTTT. Its translation: CASQVDRGRSPLHF. The chain is built from TRBV2 and TRBJ1-6; TRBD1 might be the D (6 bases). The CDR3 consists of 14 residues. Trimming stripped 9 bases from V and 10 bases from J, with 19 bases between. Per germline, CDR1 SNHLY and CDR2 FYNNEI.

About this clone itself: The junction does not match germline at one end; this may be a read error. The V call is TRBV5-5, the J call TRBJ2-7; D possibly corresponds to TRBD1 (5 bases). This CDR3 spans 13 amino acids. Germline loops: CDR1 SGHKS, CDR2 YYEKEE (reference sequence). This CDR3 reads CASSLGTSYQQYF. Here the CDR3 DNA reads TGTGCCAGCAGCTTGGGGACATCCTACCAGCAGTACTTC.

The V and J genes are TRBV5-6 and TRBJ2-5, with D hard to call. Germline CDR1 is SGHDT and CDR2 is YYEEEE. The length of the CDR3 is 13 residues. V shed 0 bases and J shed 2 bases, with 5 bases lying between them. CDR3 region: CASSLASQETQYF. The CDR3 bases are TGTGCCAGCAGCTTGGCGTCGCAAGAGACCCAGTACTTC.

The CDR3 bases are TGTGCCAGCAGCTTCTATGAGGGCACCTACGAGCAGTACTTC. It specifies CASSFYEGTYEQYF. This chain connects TRBV11-2 to TRBJ2-7; D might be TRBD2 (5 bases). Trimming shortened V by 3 bases and J by 2 bases, and 11 bases separated the two germline ends. Germline CDR1 is SGHAT and CDR2 is FQNNGV. The CDR3 runs 14 residues.

CDR3 sequence: CATARDRGDSPLHF. The CDR3 DNA sequence: TGTGCCACAGCGAGGGACAGGGGGGATTCACCCCTCCACTTT. This rearrangement joins TRBV19 to TRBJ1-6, with 11 bases aligning to TRBD1. Germline V CDR1 and CDR2: LNHDA, SQIVND (reference sequence). This CDR3 has 14 amino acids. Trimming took 10 bases from V and 8 from J; bases not matched to a gene: 7.

CDR3: CASSLAGRGDYGYTF. The CDR3 DNA reads TGCGCCAGCAGCTTGGCCGGCAGGGGAGACTATGGCTACACCTTC. This chain uses TRBV5-1 with TRBJ1-2; tentative D call: TRBD1 (6 bases). This CDR3 contains 15 residues. Germline loops: CDR1 SGHRS, CDR2 YFSETQ. V lost 0 bases to trimming and J lost 3 bases, with 12 bases between them.

The rearrangement links TRBV21-1 to TRBJ2-5; the tabulated D call, TRBD1, remains unverified against the DNA. TRBV21-1 is a recognized pseudogene. This CDR3 is 13 amino acids long. CDR3 nucleotides: TGTGCCAGCAGCGAAGACAGGTCCGAGACCCAGTACTTC. It is translated as CASSEDRSETQYF.

The CDR3 reads CASSPGTGWEQYF. Here the CDR3 DNA reads TGTGCCAGCTCACCCGGGACAGGGTGGGAGCAGTACTTC. The chain recombines TRBV18 with TRBJ2-7; 9 nucleotides align to TRBD1. There are 13 residues in the CDR3. Trimming removed 3 bases from V and 7 bases from J; junction bases left unmatched: 4. Germline CDR1 reads KGHSH; CDR2 reads LQKENI.

The chain couples TRBV6-1 to TRBJ2-7, with D possibly matching TRBD1 (5 bases). Trimming removed 10 bases from V and 3 bases from J, with 10 bases in between. This CDR3 has 11 residues. CDR1 and CDR2 (germline): MNHNS, SASEGT. CDR3 sequence (DNA): TGTGCCATTACCGACAGCTACGAGCAGTACTTC. Translated: CAITDSYEQYF.

This clone was observed once. J is TRBJ1-2 and V is TRBV30; D is undetermined. The V and J ends lost 2 bases and 3 bases respectively, with 7 bases between them. The CDR3 is 12 residues long. Germline V gene lookup returns CDR1 GTSNPN and CDR2 SVGIG (reference sequence). The chain's CDR3 is CAWSNGDYGYTF. CDR3 bases: TGTGCCTGGAGTAACGGAGACTATGGCTACACCTTC.

A single count supports this clone. The V call is TRBV29-1, the J call TRBJ1-2, with D perhaps TRBD1 (6 bases). The CDR3 extends over 12 amino acids. Germline CDR1 reads SQVTM; CDR2 reads ANQGSEA. The V end was cut by 5 bases, the J end by 4 bases, with 11 bases between. The chain's CDR3 is CSVSAGAYGYTF. CDR3 nucleotide sequence: TGCAGCGTTTCCGCAGGGGCCTATGGCTACACCTTC.

V and J are TRBV30 and TRBJ1-6; 11 nucleotides line up with TRBD1. V lost 5 bases, J lost 9 bases, and 3 bases stayed unmatched. The CDR3 is made up of 13 amino acids. CDR1 is GTSNPN and CDR2 is SVGIG in the germline V gene (reference sequence). CDR3 nucleotide sequence: TGTGCCTGGGACGGGACAGGGGGTTCACCCCTCCACTTT. Translation: CAWDGTGGSPLHF.

The genes are TRBV7-9 and TRBJ2-1; D unresolved. Germline CDR1 reads SEHNR; CDR2 reads FQNEAQ (reference sequence). V shed 5 bases and J shed 10 bases, with 12 bases lying between them. The CDR3 covers 12 residues. CDR3 region: CASSRETWEQFF. CDR3 sequence (DNA): TGTGCCAGCAGCCGTGAGACTTGGGAGCAGTTCTTC.

This chain links TRBV4-1 with TRBJ1-1, with D tentatively TRBD1 (6 bases). The V and J ends lost 4 bases and 1 base respectively, with 19 bases between them. Germline assignment: CDR1 MGHRA and CDR2 YSYEKL. This CDR3 region has 17 residues. In nucleotides, the CDR3 is TGCGCCAGCAGCCTATCAGACAGGCCCGCGGGGAACACTGAAGCTTTCTTT. Protein product: CASSLSDRPAGNTEAFF.

The J gene is TRBJ2-3, the V gene TRBV4-2; 9 bases fit TRBD2. There are 14 residues in the CDR3. Unmatched junction bases numbered 6, after V lost 3 bases and J lost 8 bases. CDR1 LGHNA and CDR2 YNFKEQ come from the germline V gene. CDR3 loop: CASSQSGGQSTQYF. In nucleotides, the CDR3 is TGTGCCAGCAGCCAGAGCGGGGGGCAGAGTACGCAGTATTTT.

The chain recombines TRBV6-4 with TRBJ2-3; 10 bases are shared with TRBD2. V shed 2 bases and J 2 bases; nucleotides not matched to a gene: 4. The CDR3 has 16 residues. CDR1 MRHNA and CDR2 SNTAGT come from the germline V gene. CDR3 sequence: CASSDHSGGPTDTQYF. CDR3 sequence (DNA): TGTGCCAGCAGTGACCATAGCGGGGGGCCCACAGATACGCAGTATTTT.

The genes are TRBV11-2 and TRBJ1-6, with D perhaps TRBD1 (5 bases). Trimming removed 5 bases at V and 8 bases at J, with 10 bases between. CDR3 length equals 13 residues. Looked up from germline, CDR1 is SGHAT and CDR2 is FQNNGV. CDR3 sequence reads: CASSPGPDSPLHF. CDR3 DNA: TGTGCCAGCAGCCCAGGGCCCGATTCACCCCTCCACTTT.

J is TRBJ1-1 and V is TRBV27, with 8 bases aligning to TRBD1. The germline V gene encodes CDR1 MNHEY and CDR2 SMNVEV (reference sequence). The V gene end was trimmed by 2 bases and the J gene end by 1 base; junction bases not matched to a gene: 3. CDR3 length: 15 residues. CDR3 region: CASSLQGAPNTEAFF. CDR3 bases: TGTGCCAGCAGTTTACAGGGGGCACCGAACACTGAAGCTTTCTTT.

This sequence joins TRBV7-9 and TRBJ1-4; TRBD1 might be the D (6 bases). The V gene lost 3 bases and the J gene lost 6 bases, with 11 bases spanning the gap. This CDR3 is built from 14 residues. Germline CDR1 and CDR2: SEHNR and FQNEAQ (reference sequence). As DNA, the CDR3 is TGTGCCAGCAGCTTCCACCGGACAGATGAAAAACTGTTTTTT. Its translation is CASSFHRTDEKLFF.

Concerning this clone: Within the sample, other DNA sequences also encode this same CDR3. This chain joins TRBV9 and TRBJ2-7; 7 bases align to TRBD2. Per the germline V gene, CDR1 is SGDLS and CDR2 is YYNGEE. CDR3 length: 15 amino acids. Unmatched junction bases numbered 12, after V lost 4 bases and J lost 5 bases. Here the CDR3 reads CASSSWSGGNDEQYF. CDR3 DNA: TGTGCCAGCAGCTCATGGTCGGGGGGTAACGACGAGCAGTACTTC.

The V and J genes are TRBV18 and TRBJ1-2; D might be TRBD1 (5 bases). The CDR3 sequence is 14 residues long. Trimming stripped 1 base from V and 2 bases from J, with 8 bases between. Germline V CDR1 and CDR2: KGHSH, LQKENI. The CDR3 DNA reads TGTGCCAGCTCACCACTCCGACAGAACTATGGCTACACCTTC. As protein: CASSPLRQNYGYTF.

The chain employs TRBV6-1 and TRBJ2-5, with 9 bases lining up with TRBD1. The CDR3 extends over 13 amino acids. The germline gives CDR1 MNHNS, CDR2 SASEGT. V was pared by 8 bases and J by 5 bases, with 6 bases of the junction left unmatched. The CDR3 region has the DNA TGTGCCAGCGGACAGGGGCCGCGGGAGACCCAGTACTTC. As protein: CASGQGPRETQYF.

This chain links TRBV5-4 with TRBJ2-1; 11 nucleotides match TRBD2. The CDR3 has 15 amino acids. Trimming removed 0 bases from V and 9 bases from J; junction bases left unmatched: 5. The V gene's germline CDR1 is SGHNT and CDR2 YYREEE (reference sequence). Written as DNA, the CDR3 is TGTGCCAGCAGCTTGGCGACTAGCGGGGTTAGTGAGCAGTTCTTC. Protein product: CASSLATSGVSEQFF.

This chain links TRBV7-6 with TRBJ2-7; D not resolved. Trimming took 6 bases from V and 0 from J, leaving 12 bases between them. This CDR3 comprises 14 residues. Germline-derived CDR1 and CDR2 are SGHVS and FNYEAQ. The DNA of the CDR3 is TGTGCCAGCAGTCCTCGGAGAAGCTCCTACGAGCAGTACTTC. This gives the protein CASSPRRSSYEQYF.

V is TRBV6-1 and J is TRBJ1-2, with a weak D call TRBD1 (5 bases). This CDR3 is built from 14 residues. Germline CDR1 MNHNS, CDR2 SASEGT. The V gene lost 7 bases and the J gene lost 0 bases, with 12 bases spanning the gap. The CDR3 nucleotides read TGTGCCAGCACGCAGGGCACTGCTAACTATGGCTACACCTTC. It encodes CASTQGTANYGYTF.

As to this clone: The sample carries other DNA sequences with the same CDR3. J is TRBJ2-7 and V is TRBV10-1, with D possibly TRBD1 on 6 matching bases. This CDR3 is built from 14 residues. Trimming pared 6 bases from V and 0 bases from J, leaving 12 bases between. Germline values: CDR1 WNHNN, CDR2 SYGVQD (reference sequence). In DNA form, the CDR3 reads TGCGCCAGCAGCCCCGACAGGCTCTCCTACGAGCAGTACTTC. Protein sequence: CASSPDRLSYEQYF.

This chain links TRBV5-8 with TRBJ2-2; D unresolved. CDR1 is SGHTS and CDR2 is YDEGEE in the germline V gene. The germline V and J ends were trimmed by 2 bases and 6 bases, with 14 bases remaining between them. This CDR3 comprises 15 residues. The CDR3 DNA follows: TGTGCCAGCAGCTTCTTACAGTTGTGGGCCGGGGAGCTGTTTTTT. Translated: CASSFLQLWAGELFF.